This T cell receptor (beta chain) was sequenced for a study of T cell responses to AZD1222 COVID-19 vaccine. Study-wide context: It was second doses at about 4 or about 12 weeks that were pooled.

Study-level points and caveats: Donor demographics were predominantly white British with a female majority; clonal diversity may be underestimated.

As regards this clone: Its specificity is not known.

The data were produced by immunoSEQ multiplex PCR, yet TCRdb's version contains in-frame clones alone and is incomplete. The data contain over 130,000 clones, roughly 89% of them seen just once; the ten biggest clones take up more than 4.5%. Deletions cut 3 bases from V and 0 bases from J, with 2 bases between. This CDR3 spans 13 amino acids. Germline values: CDR1 MDHEN, CDR2 SYDVKM. The sample here was peripheral blood, taken on day 0 of AZD1222 vaccination. This receptor was identified in an adult in good health. The rearrangement joins TRBV28 to TRBJ1-4; D gene uncertain. This CDR3 is CASSLSTNEKLFF. In DNA, the CDR3 is TGTGCCAGCAGTTTGTCAACTAATGAAAAACTGTTTTTT.